This T cell receptor (beta chain) is from a study of control samples from healthy donors and cancer patients. This CDR3 has 14 amino acids. CDR1 is MNHEY and CDR2 is SMNVEV in the germline V gene (reference sequence). V dropped 9 bases and J dropped 1 base, with 15 bases sitting between them. Profiled with immunoSEQ multiplex PCR; TCRdb holds only in-frame clones, not every one. This table holds 2,000 to 2,500 clones, 96% found once. The clonotype comes from a man between 70 and 80 years old with colorectal cancer. Sequencing input: PBMCs. The chain recombines TRBV27 with TRBJ1-1, with D uncertain. The CDR3 region is CASWSRTENTEAFF. Here the CDR3 DNA reads TGTGCCAGTTGGAGCCGGACGGAGAACACTGAAGCTTTCTTT.